A selection of T cell receptor beta chains follows, all from one sample in a study of blood T cell repertoires in COVID-19. Repertoires were generated with immunoSEQ multiplex PCR, while TCRdb's copy carries only in-frame clones and drops some. The repertoire holds just under 150,000 clones, with approximately 86% as singletons. Sequenced: peripheral blood. The receptors derive from a woman aged 45 to 65 with acute or convalescent COVID-19. Both conserved end residues are part of each CDR3. The D gene is left open where the match is weak. Size is omitted from some rows. Given values are once, few, many or a class for expanded clones.

V gene	J gene	D gene	clone size	CDR3 protein	CDR3 DNA
TRBV6-4	TRBJ2-7	TRBD2	-	CASSEKAGAASYEQYF	TGTGCCAGCAGTGAGAAAGCGGGAGCGGCGTCCTACGAGCAGTACTTC
TRBV7-8	TRBJ2-7	-	-	CASSPLGQSYEQYF	TGTGCCAGCAGCCCCTTGGGACAATCCTACGAGCAGTACTTC
TRBV25-1	TRBJ1-4	TRBD1	-	CASRRDAGQGNEKLFF	TGTGCCAGCAGGAGGGATGCGGGACAGGGGAATGAAAAACTGTTTTTT
TRBV24-1	TRBJ1-4	TRBD1	-	CATSDGTGATNEKLFF	TGTGCCACCAGTGACGGGACAGGGGCAACTAATGAAAAACTGTTTTTT
TRBV30	TRBJ2-2	TRBD1	-	CAWRTWNRGRTGELFF	TGTGCCTGGAGAACCTGGAACAGGGGGCGAACCGGGGAGCTGTTTTTT
TRBV9	TRBJ2-1	-	-	CASSTLLAGTYNEQFF	TGTGCCAGCAGCACTCTCCTGGCGGGTACCTACAATGAGCAGTTCTTC
TRBV5-4	TRBJ2-1	-	-	CASSPKTDLDEQFF	TGTGCCAGCAGCCCAAAGACCGACTTGGATGAGCAGTTCTTC
TRBV29-1	TRBJ2-2	-	-	CSVEDGRGPGELFF	TGCAGCGTTGAAGATGGAAGGGGTCCCGGGGAGCTGTTTTTT
TRBV5-1	TRBJ2-5	TRBD2	-	CASSSSTSGETQYF	TGCGCCAGCAGCTCCTCTACTAGCGGTGAGACCCAGTACTTC
TRBV6-5	TRBJ2-2	TRBD2	-	CASRFGGWDTGELFF	TGTGCCAGCAGATTCGGGGGGTGGGACACCGGGGAGCTGTTTTTT
TRBV19	TRBJ2-7	TRBD1	-	CASSLRTGDEQYF	TGTGCCAGTAGTCTCCGGACAGGGGACGAGCAGTACTTC
TRBV12-3/TRBV12-4	TRBJ1-2	-	-	CASSFTGSGYTF	TGTGCCAGCAGTTTTACAGGTAGCGGCTACACCTTC
TRBV5-8	TRBJ2-1	-	-	CASSSLSGVLTYNEQFF	TGTGCCAGCAGCTCACTGTCAGGGGTTCTCACCTACAATGAGCAGTTCTTC
TRBV6-5	TRBJ2-1	TRBD1	once	CASRAGTGVVNEQFF	TGTGCCAGCAGAGCCGGGACAGGGGTTGTTAATGAGCAGTTCTTC
TRBV11-3	TRBJ2-3	TRBD2	-	CASSLGGSGILTDTQYF	TGTGCCAGCAGCTTAGGGGGTAGCGGGATTCTCACAGATACGCAGTATTTT
TRBV24-1	TRBJ2-1	TRBD1	-	CATSDFALDRDSYNEQFF	TGTGCCACCAGTGATTTCGCTCTGGACAGGGACTCATACAATGAGCAGTTCTTC
TRBV9	TRBJ1-1	-	-	CASSVSRGSTEAFF	TGTGCCAGCAGCGTAAGTCGGGGGAGCACTGAAGCTTTCTTT
TRBV5-1	TRBJ1-1	-	-	CASSLAGHTEAFF	TGCGCCAGCAGCTTGGCAGGGCACACTGAAGCTTTCTTT
TRBV19	TRBJ2-5	TRBD2	-	CASSSRAGEQGETQYF	TGTGCCAGTAGTAGCAGGGCGGGAGAGCAAGGGGAGACCCAGTACTTC
TRBV5-6	TRBJ2-7	TRBD1	-	CASSSTGGASYEQYF	TGTGCCAGCAGCTCGACAGGGGGGGCTTCCTACGAGCAGTACTTC
TRBV13	TRBJ2-1	TRBD2	-	CASSSGTSGNYNEQFF	TGTGCCAGCAGCTCCGGGACTAGCGGGAACTACAATGAGCAGTTCTTC
TRBV12-3/TRBV12-4	TRBJ2-1	TRBD1	-	CASSFGTGQFF	TGTGCCAGCAGTTTCGGGACAGGGCAGTTCTTC
TRBV11-2	TRBJ2-5	TRBD2	-	CASSSFGSGGGQETQYF	TGTGCCAGCAGCTCCTTCGGGAGCGGGGGAGGGCAAGAGACCCAGTACTTC
TRBV7-9	TRBJ2-7	TRBD1	-	CASRGDREAYEQYF	TGTGCCAGCAGGGGGGACAGGGAAGCCTACGAGCAGTACTTC
TRBV4-1	TRBJ1-2	-	-	CASSQDFMAYGYTF	TGCGCCAGCAGCCAAGATTTCATGGCCTATGGCTACACCTTC
TRBV19	TRBJ1-2	TRBD1	-	CASTPGQGPSNYGYTF	TGTGCCAGTACCCCGGGACAGGGGCCCTCTAACTATGGCTACACCTTC
TRBV19	TRBJ1-2	TRBD1	-	CASSWTGGTSYGYTF	TGTGCCAGTAGCTGGACAGGAGGGACCTCCTATGGCTACACCTTC
TRBV6-5	TRBJ2-5	TRBD1	-	CASSSSGQAQSTQYF	TGTGCCAGCAGTTCCTCCGGACAGGCTCAATCGACCCAGTACTTC
TRBV28	TRBJ1-2	-	few	CASSNSDTLWGYTF	TGTGCCAGCAGCAACTCGGACACCCTGTGGGGCTACACCTTC
TRBV6-5	TRBJ2-7	TRBD2	-	CASSYSGGTMNYEQYF	TGTGCCAGCAGTTACTCAGGTGGGACTATGAACTACGAGCAGTACTTC
TRBV2	TRBJ1-1	-	-	CASTPIDTEAFF	TGTGCCAGTACCCCGATAGACACTGAAGCTTTCTTT
TRBV2	TRBJ1-1	TRBD1	-	CASSLQGQTNTEAFF	TGTGCCAGCAGCCTACAGGGACAGACCAACACTGAAGCTTTCTTT
TRBV5-1	TRBJ1-3	-	few	CASREGSGNTIYF	TGCGCCAGCAGGGAGGGCTCTGGAAACACCATATATTTT
TRBV5-4	TRBJ2-7	-	-	CASSFSGSEQYF	TGTGCCAGCAGCTTCTCGGGTAGCGAGCAGTACTTC
TRBV2	TRBJ1-1	TRBD1	-	CASRFTGAGTEAFF	TGTGCCAGCAGGTTTACAGGGGCGGGAACTGAAGCTTTCTTT
TRBV25-1	TRBJ1-2	-	-	CASSPEWLYGYTF	TGTGCCAGCAGCCCGGAGTGGTTATATGGCTACACCTTC
TRBV5-6	TRBJ2-3	TRBD2	-	CASSLLAVTDTQYF	TGTGCCAGCAGCTTACTAGCGGTCACAGATACGCAGTATTTT
TRBV7-2	TRBJ2-1	TRBD2	-	CASSLALAGGGGEQFF	TGTGCCAGCAGCTTAGCTCTAGCGGGAGGCGGTGGTGAGCAGTTCTTC
TRBV27	TRBJ1-1	TRBD1	-	CASSPGTGGGNTEAFF	TGTGCCAGCAGTCCGGGGACAGGGGGCGGGAACACTGAAGCTTTCTTT
TRBV4-1	TRBJ1-2	-	-	CASSQDDRPSYGYTF	TGCGCCAGCAGCCAAGATGACAGGCCCAGCTATGGCTACACCTTC
TRBV19	TRBJ2-1	TRBD1	-	CASSRSGTGGGEQFF	TGTGCCAGTAGTCGCTCCGGGACAGGGGGGGGTGAGCAGTTCTTC
TRBV3-1/TRBV3-2	TRBJ2-5	-	-	CASSSGLQSGETQYF	TGTGCCAGCAGTTCGGGACTTCAGTCGGGTGAGACCCAGTACTTC
TRBV18	TRBJ2-3	-	-	CASFPSGGTDTQYF	TGTGCCAGCTTTCCCTCGGGGGGCACAGATACGCAGTATTTT
TRBV6-4	TRBJ2-1	-	-	CASSEQLVLHNEQFF	TGTGCCAGCAGTGAGCAGCTAGTTCTCCACAATGAGCAGTTCTTC